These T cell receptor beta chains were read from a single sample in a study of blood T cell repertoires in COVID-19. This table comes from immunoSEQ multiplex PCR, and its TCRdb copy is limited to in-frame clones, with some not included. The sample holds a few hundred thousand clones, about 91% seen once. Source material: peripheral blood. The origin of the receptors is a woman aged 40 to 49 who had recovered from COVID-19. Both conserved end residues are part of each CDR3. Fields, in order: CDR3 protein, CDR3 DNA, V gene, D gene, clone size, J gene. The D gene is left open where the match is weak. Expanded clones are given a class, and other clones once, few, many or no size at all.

CDR3 protein: CASSRLGVQTEAFF; CDR3 DNA: TGTGCCAGCTCACGGCTCGGGGTTCAGACTGAAGCTTTCTTT; V gene: TRBV18; D gene: -; clone size: -; J gene: TRBJ1-1
CDR3 protein: CASSLGFGNIQYF; CDR3 DNA: TGTGCCAGCAGCTTGGGGTTCGGAAACATTCAGTACTTC; V gene: TRBV5-6; D gene: -; clone size: -; J gene: TRBJ2-4
CDR3 protein: CASSFRQKVHTIYF; CDR3 DNA: TGTGCCAGCAGCTTTCGCCAGAAAGTCCACACCATATATTTT; V gene: TRBV5-6; D gene: -; clone size: -; J gene: TRBJ1-3
CDR3 protein: CASSAFMGRGDEKLFF; CDR3 DNA: TGTGCCAGCAGCGCCTTCATGGGCAGGGGGGATGAAAAACTGTTTTTT; V gene: TRBV9; D gene: TRBD1; clone size: -; J gene: TRBJ1-4
CDR3 protein: CASSMTSGGYTGELFF; CDR3 DNA: TGTGCCAGTAGTATGACTAGCGGGGGGTACACCGGGGAGCTGTTTTTT; V gene: TRBV19; D gene: TRBD2; clone size: once; J gene: TRBJ2-2
CDR3 protein: CASSMDRANEKLFF; CDR3 DNA: TGTGCCAGCTCAATGGACAGGGCCAATGAAAAACTGTTTTTT; V gene: TRBV18; D gene: TRBD1; clone size: -; J gene: TRBJ1-4
CDR3 protein: CASRRTGSNIQYF; CDR3 DNA: TGTGCCAGCAGACGGACAGGTAGTAACATTCAGTACTTC; V gene: TRBV11-2; D gene: TRBD1; clone size: once; J gene: TRBJ2-4
CDR3 protein: CASTSGQPDYGYTF; CDR3 DNA: TGTGCCAGCACATCGGGACAGCCTGACTATGGCTACACCTTC; V gene: TRBV6-5; D gene: TRBD1; clone size: -; J gene: TRBJ1-2
CDR3 protein: CASSLNVGADTQYF; CDR3 DNA: TGTGCCAGCAGCCTGAATGTAGGAGCAGATACGCAGTATTTT; V gene: TRBV14; D gene: -; clone size: -; J gene: TRBJ2-3
CDR3 protein: CACLDSRCYGYTF; CDR3 DNA: TGCGCCTGCCTGGACAGCCGCTGCTATGGCTACACCTTC; V gene: TRBV5-1; D gene: -; clone size: -; J gene: TRBJ1-2
CDR3 protein: CASSLALAGNNEQFF; CDR3 DNA: TGTGCCAGCAGCTTGGCCCTAGCGGGGAACAATGAGCAGTTCTTC; V gene: TRBV5-4; D gene: TRBD2; clone size: once; J gene: TRBJ2-1
CDR3 protein: CASSSQGSGELFF; CDR3 DNA: TGTGCCAGCAGCTCACAGGGCTCCGGGGAGCTGTTTTTT; V gene: TRBV9; D gene: -; clone size: -; J gene: TRBJ2-2
CDR3 protein: CASSPSPGLTTILNEQFF; CDR3 DNA: TGTGCCAGCTCACCCTCCCCCGGACTAACGACGATCCTCAATGAGCAGTTCTTC; V gene: TRBV18; D gene: -; clone size: -; J gene: TRBJ2-1
CDR3 protein: CASSSGQANYGYTF; CDR3 DNA: TGTGCCAGCAGCTCTGGACAGGCGAACTATGGCTACACCTTC; V gene: TRBV13; D gene: TRBD1; clone size: once; J gene: TRBJ1-2
CDR3 protein: CASSPGTGAPYEQYF; CDR3 DNA: TGTGCCAGCAGTCCCGGGACAGGGGCCCCCTACGAGCAGTACTTC; V gene: TRBV28; D gene: TRBD1; clone size: -; J gene: TRBJ2-7